A single sample gave rise to the 20 T cell receptor beta chains below, sequenced in a study of T cells in Graves' hyperthyroidism and ophthalmopathy. Using RNA transcripts as the source, TCR beta CDR3 regions were amplified. HTBI primers drove first-round RT-PCR of the TCR CDR3. TCRdb ran MiXCR on the multiplex PCR reads and lists one entry per CDR3 protein. This table holds fewer than 450,000 distinct CDR3 sequences, about a sixth found once. The sequencing input was blood. The receptor set was obtained from a woman in her 30s with Graves' hyperthyroidism that later progressed to Graves' ophthalmopathy.

This clonotype turned up a few times. The chain has TRBV6-1 and TRBJ1-5; D is undetermined. The CDR3 extends over 15 amino acids. Trimming removed 2 bases from V and 4 bases from J, with 12 bases in between. Germline V gives CDR1 MNHNS, CDR2 SASEGT. Here the CDR3 reads CASSELQHFNQPQHF. The CDR3 coding sequence is TGTGCCAGCAGTGAATTACAGCACTTTAATCAGCCCCAGCATTTT.

This clonotype has a count of ten or more. The V call is TRBV28, the J call TRBJ2-7, with TRBD1 matching over 8 bases. After removal of 6 bases from V and 3 bases from J, the junction contained 10 bases not matched to a gene. The CDR3 covers 15 residues. Germline V lookup: CDR1 MDHEN, CDR2 SYDVKM. CDR3 in DNA: TGTGCCAGCAGCGTCCCCGGACAGGGTCTCTACGAGCAGTACTTC. Protein: CASSVPGQGLYEQYF.

V usage is TRBV24-1 and J usage is TRBJ2-3; TRBD1 might be the D (5 bases). The ends were cut back, 0 bases at V and 5 bases at J, with 14 bases in the middle. The V gene's germline CDR1 is KGHDR and CDR2 SFDVKD. The CDR3 contains 16 residues. The CDR3 DNA sequence: TGTGCCACCAGTGATTTGCAGGGAAACCAGGGAGATACGCAGTATTTT. It translates to CATSDLQGNQGDTQYF.

This clonotype was seen only once. The chain carries TRBV5-1 and TRBJ2-7; 7 bases line up with TRBD1. The CDR3 spans 15 residues. Germline-derived CDR1 and CDR2 are SGHRS and YFSETQ. J lost 4 bases, V lost 0 bases, and 7 bases had no gene match. The CDR3 spells CASSLDAGGVYEQYF. Here the CDR3 DNA reads TGCGCCAGCAGCTTGGATGCAGGGGGTGTTTACGAGCAGTACTTC. Full variable domain (missing parts from reference TRBV5-1 and TRBJ2-7): KAGVTQTPRYLIKTRGQQVTLSCSPISGHRSVSWYQQTPGQGLQFLFEYFSETQRNKGNFPGRFSGRQFSNSRSEMNVSTLELGDSALYLCASSLDAGGVYEQYFGPGTRLTVT.

This clonotype came up many times. The chain carries TRBV6-1 and TRBJ1-1; D gene ambiguous. The germline V gene encodes CDR1 MNHNS and CDR2 SASEGT. The germline V and J ends were trimmed by 5 bases and 3 bases, with 13 bases remaining between them. The CDR3 contains 14 residues. DNA of the CDR3: TGTGCCAGCAGTTACCAGATGATGGACACTGAAGCTTTCTTT. This sequence encodes CASSYQMMDTEAFF.

This clonotype was observed a handful of times. The chain links TRBV5-1 to TRBJ1-1; the D is unclear. The CDR3 length is 14 residues. Germline loops: CDR1 SGHRS, CDR2 YFSETQ. V lost 4 bases, J lost 6 bases, and 16 bases lay in between. The CDR3 region has the DNA TGCGCCAGCAGCCCAGGACTGGATTTCCCTGAAGCTTTCTTT. Translation gives CASSPGLDFPEAFF.

This clonotype was recorded at least ten times. This sequence joins TRBV2 and TRBJ1-2; the D gene is possibly TRBD1 (5 bases). This CDR3 region has 15 residues. V lost 6 bases to trimming and J lost 4 bases, with 18 bases between them. The germline CDR1 and CDR2 sequences are SNHLY and FYNNEI. CDR3 in DNA: TGTGCCAGCAGCGTAGAACAGGTTCTCGGCTATGGCTACACCTTC. Its protein is CASSVEQVLGYGYTF. Drawing the rest from reference TRBV2 and TRBJ1-2, the complete variable domain is EPEVTQTPSHQVTQMGQEVILRCVPISNHLYFYWYRQILGQKVEFLVSFYNNEISEKSEIFDDQFSVERPDGSNFTLKIRSTKLEDSAMYFCASSVEQVLGYGYTFGSGTRLTVV.

This clonotype was seen only a few times. This chain links TRBV19 with TRBJ2-5, with D possibly being TRBD1 (5 bases). CDR1 LNHDA and CDR2 SQIVND come from the germline V gene (reference sequence). The germline V and J ends were trimmed by 5 bases and 6 bases, with 10 bases remaining between them. The CDR3 is 12 residues long. Here the CDR3 reads CASSAQGQTQYF. The CDR3 DNA sequence: TGTGCCAGTAGTGCCCAGGGCCAGACCCAGTACTTC.

This clonotype was observed a handful of times. The chain has TRBV19 and TRBJ1-5; TRBD1 agrees at 7 bases. Germline V CDR1 and CDR2: LNHDA, SQIVND (reference sequence). The CDR3 loop spans 16 amino acids. With 4 bases clipped from V and 0 bases from J, the junction kept 6 bases outside the gene matches. CDR3 coding DNA: TGTGCCAGTAGTACTTTGAGGGGGCATAGCAATCAGCCCCAGCATTTT. This translates into CASSTLRGHSNQPQHF.

The chain uses TRBV28 and TRBJ2-7; 10 bases line up with TRBD1. From germline, CDR1 is MDHEN and CDR2 SYDVKM. Losses at the gene ends were 7 bases for V and 2 bases for J; bases not matched to a gene: 8. The CDR3 runs to 15 residues. The chain's CDR3 is CASIRQGAWTYEQYF. In nucleotides, the CDR3 is TGTGCCAGCATCAGACAGGGGGCTTGGACCTACGAGCAGTACTTC.

The J gene is TRBJ1-3, the V gene TRBV5-1, with 7 bases that match TRBD1. The CDR3 consists of 16 residues. J gave up 1 base and V 3 bases, and 7 bases lay outside the gene matches. The germline CDR1 and CDR2 sequences are SGHRS and YFSETQ. CDR3 nucleotides: TGCGCCAGCAGCTCCGACCCGACAGGGTCTGGAAACACCATATATTTT. Its protein product is CASSSDPTGSGNTIYF.

Of note for this clonotype: Just one base apart from a much larger clone, this may be a read error. This sequence joins TRBV5-1 and TRBJ1-1; D is unresolved. The CDR3 length is 17 residues. CDR1 is SGHRS and CDR2 is YFSETQ in the germline V gene. CDR3 in amino acids: CVSSFGLTTVMNTEAFF. The CDR3 DNA reads TGCGTCAGCAGCTTCGGGCTAACCACCGTCATGAACACTGAAGCTTTCTTT.

The gene calls are TRBV28 and TRBJ2-1; D is possibly TRBD2 (6 bases). The CDR3 is made up of 16 amino acids. Germline values: CDR1 MDHEN, CDR2 SYDVKM. V shed 1 base and J shed 4 bases, with 14 bases lying between them. The CDR3 nucleotides are TGTGCCAGCAGTTTATACGGGGGATTGGGGTACAATGAGCAGTTCTTC. Translated: CASSLYGGLGYNEQFF.

The rearrangement uses TRBV11-3 and TRBJ1-4, with D hard to call. The germline gives CDR1 SGHNT, CDR2 YENEEA. The CDR3 has 13 amino acids. V was clipped by 5 bases and J by 3 bases, with 7 bases between them. The CDR3 nucleotides are TGTGCCAGCAGCCCTCCAGCTAATGAAAAACTGTTTTTT. The encoded protein is CASSPPANEKLFF.

This clonotype was picked up many times. The rearrangement links TRBV29-1 to TRBJ1-1; perhaps TRBD1 as D (6 bases). The V end was cut by 3 bases, the J end by 3 bases, with 11 bases between. CDR1 and CDR2 from the germline V gene are SQVTM and ANQGSEA. The CDR3 totals 13 residues. The CDR3 region is CSVEGAWDTEAFF. The CDR3 nucleotides are TGCAGCGTTGAGGGGGCCTGGGACACTGAAGCTTTCTTT.

This clonotype was seen repeatedly, ten times or more. This rearrangement joins TRBV12-5 to TRBJ2-1; unclear D gene. With 1 base removed from V and 6 bases from J, the gap between germline ends came to 13 bases. The CDR3 is 15 amino acids. The germline gives CDR1 LGHNT, CDR2 FRNRAP. The CDR3 spells CASGLGTGLRNEQFF. Written as DNA, the CDR3 is TGTGCTAGTGGTTTGGGAACCGGGCTACGCAATGAGCAGTTCTTC.

The chain has TRBV12-3 or TRBV12-4 and TRBJ2-7, with D possibly being TRBD2 (7 bases). CDR3 size: 14 residues. The V end lost 7 bases, the J end lost 5 bases, and 18 bases lay between the germline ends. CDR3 nucleotide sequence: TGTGCCAGCACTTTTCGTCGGGGGGCCCACGAGCAGTACTTC. Residues: CASTFRRGAHEQYF.

CDR3: CASSQERGSYSYEQYF. CDR3 coding DNA: TGCGCCAGCAGCCAAGAACGGGGGTCGTACTCCTACGAGCAGTACTTC. This chain joins TRBV4-1 and TRBJ2-7; D perhaps matches TRBD2 (6 bases). The CDR3 contains 16 residues. Trimming cost V 0 bases and J 0 bases, with 12 bases left between them. Looked up from germline, CDR1 is MGHRA and CDR2 is YSYEKL.

This clonotype was counted at least ten times. This chain joins TRBV12-3 or TRBV12-4 and TRBJ1-5; no definite D call. The CDR3 loop spans 12 amino acids. V gave up 8 bases and J gave up 4 bases, with 9 bases separating them. In DNA form, the CDR3 reads TGTGCCAGCTCTCAGGAAAATCAGCCCCAGCATTTT. The encoded protein is CASSQENQPQHF.

The genes are TRBV11-2 and TRBJ2-7; D not resolved. Germline V gene sequence: CDR1 SGHAT, CDR2 FQNNGV. The CDR3 totals 12 residues. Trimming took off 4 bases at V and 7 bases at J, with 11 bases between the two ends. CDR3 sequence reads: CASSSDQPEQYF. The CDR3 nucleotides read TGTGCCAGCAGCTCGGACCAACCTGAGCAGTACTTC.